This entry describes one TCR beta chain. What this receptor recognizes is not known. No much larger clone exists at a distance of one base, and base qualities are not known. The CDR3, from cysteine to phenylalanine, totals 15 residues. Solely the CDR3 DNA is kept, with 45 bases framed from the first base. V is shortened by 5 bases, J by 4 bases, and the region joining them spans 15 bases. For CDR1 and CDR2, the germline V gene lists MNHEY and SVGAGI. To prepare the library, the immunoSEQ multiplex PCR assay was applied. TCRdb obtained this table from immuneACCESS and retained in-frame rearrangements with V and J assigned. These tables miss some clones; where compared with another copy, unresolved V genes account for less than half of the shortfall, and the remainder is unexplained. For this sample there are about 120,000 clones; 80% to 90% appear just once. Around 10% of the sample comes from the top ten.

The data stem from a study of control samples from healthy donors and cancer patients (dated by TCRdb to 2018 to 2021). Here the chain combines TRBV6-5 and TRBJ1-3, with TRBD1 tentatively as D gene (5 bases match). This clonotype was sampled from a man between 25 and 39 years old in good health. The sequencing sample was made of blood. This receptor has the CDR3 CASSTTGLSGNTIYF. In nucleotides, the sequence is TGTGCCAGCAGTACAACAGGACTGTCCGGAAACACCATATATTTT.